Reported below is one T cell receptor (beta chain). This record comes from a study of blood T cell repertoires in COVID-19. As originally analysed: Amplification with reference gene primers provided the estimates of nucleated cell counts. The repertoire was sequenced with immunoSEQ multiplex PCR; TCRdb's copy has only in-frame clones and lacks some. V, J and clone size are those of that table, while D and trimming were read from the DNA. The table shows 250,000 to 300,000 clones, with 88% occurring only once. This CDR3 has 19 residues. The receptor comes from a woman in her 30s who had recovered from COVID-19. J is TRBJ2-7 and V is TRBV21-1; TRBD2 is taken as the D call from the table, unchecked against the DNA. TRBV21-1 represents a pseudogene. Sequencing was carried out using PBMCs or T cells enriched from blood (not recorded which). CDR3 sequence reads: CASSKKPRFSGGVNDEQYF. The CDR3 nucleotides are TGTGCCAGCAGCAAAAAGCCCAGATTTAGCGGGGGGGTGAATGACGAGCAGTACTTC.